This is a list of T cell receptor beta chains from one sample in a study of cytomegalovirus exposure and HLA in healthy donors. The protocol was immunoSEQ multiplex PCR, while the TCRdb copy is restricted to in-frame clones and leaves out a portion. The table shows 150,000 or so clones, with approximately 90% occurring only once. The material sequenced was PBMCs. The source of these receptors is a woman aged 30 to 39 in good health and CMV-seropositive. Both conserved end residues are part of each CDR3. D genes are given only for firm matches.

v_call	d_call	j_call	cdr3_nt	cdr3_aa
TRBV28	TRBD1	TRBJ1-6	TGTGCCAGCCACGGACAGGGAGTTTCACCCCTCCACTTT	CASHGQGVSPLHF
TRBV2	TRBD1	TRBJ2-1	TGTGCCAGCAACCCTCGACAGGGGGCAATGTGGAGTGAGCAGTTCTTC	CASNPRQGAMWSEQFF
TRBV19	TRBD1	TRBJ1-4	TGTGCCAGTAGTAGACAGGGGTTCAGTGAAAAACTGTTTTTT	CASSRQGFSEKLFF
TRBV7-2	.	TRBJ2-1	TGTGCCAGCAGCTTAGACCGGTTAGGGGTCAATGAGCAGTTCTTC	CASSLDRLGVNEQFF
TRBV5-6	.	TRBJ2-7	TGTGCCAGCAGCTTGGGCGACAGTCACAGTTTC	CASSLGDSHSF
TRBV10-3	.	TRBJ2-3	TGTGCCATCAGGGGACTCTCGAGAGATACGCAGTATTTT	CAIRGLSRDTQYF
TRBV7-8	TRBD2	TRBJ2-1	TGTGCCAGCAGCTACCGGACTAGCGGGGGGGCCAATTACAATGAGCAGTTCTTC	CASSYRTSGGANYNEQFF
TRBV5-1	.	TRBJ2-1	TGCGCCAGCAGTCCCTCAGGGGCCTACAATGAGCAGTTCTTC	CASSPSGAYNEQFF
TRBV11-2	TRBD2	TRBJ2-1	TGTGCCAGCAGCCCCCACGGTGGGACTAGCGGTTACAATGAGCAGTTCTTC	CASSPHGGTSGYNEQFF
TRBV7-8	TRBD1	TRBJ1-4	TGTGCCAGCAGTCGAGGGGACAGGGGGCTGCGCACAACTAATGAAAAACTGTTTTTT	CASSRGDRGLRTTNEKLFF